Listed below are T cell receptor beta chains from one sample, sequenced in a study of human T cells and chemical hapten exposure. MiXCR was run by TCRdb on the RACE reads, yielding one entry per CDR3 protein. The table shows tens of thousands of distinct CDR3 sequences, with 9.6% occurring only once. Sample: whole blood, taken in connection with sensitization to the hapten diphenylcyclopropenone (DPC). Receptors originate from a woman younger than 45 with alopecia areata. Some clones in this sample may be carry-over from other donors' samples. CDR3s include the opening cysteine and the closing phenylalanine or tryptophan. Size values are once, few and many counts, or a class for expanded clones, and some rows have none.

V gene	clone size	CDR3 protein
TRBV6-5	many	CASSYRGSGANVLTF
TRBV27	many	CASSSLDSRTEAFF
TRBV7-3	few	CASSLRPGQLDGYTF
TRBV14	few	CASSQEAGPYEQYF
TRBV5-4	-	CASSFGSGEQYF
TRBV4-3	many	CASSPEEEGTTDTQYF
TRBV20-1	-	CSAKEGVSSIQYF
TRBV25-1	few	CASSEFAGKEEQYF
TRBV5-4	-	CATQFGTGQETQYF
TRBV5-1	few	CASRKQQGLNEKLFF
TRBV5-1	many	CASRGEKLFF
TRBV6-1	many	CASIGQGMGSNQPQHF
TRBV19	-	CASKDRGRTDTQYF
TRBV11-2	many	CASSFGTGMGEKLFF
TRBV25-1	few	CASSEAGLETQYF
TRBV30	-	CAWSRRDTEAFF
TRBV12-3/TRBV12-4	many	CASSLAALQPQHF
TRBV5-6	many	CASRRDYGYTF
TRBV7-9	few	CASSYGTGGSGQPQHF
TRBV28	few	CASSFRGSPYEQYF
TRBV27	-	CASSLGQKTNEKLFF
TRBV3-1	many	CASSPSLDRDGEQFF